These 30 T cell receptor beta chains were sequenced from one sample in a study of beta chain features in type 1 diabetes (dated by TCRdb to 2016 to 2018). Libraries were built with the immunoSEQ multiplex PCR assay. The High Capacity cDNA Reverse Transcription Kit was used to reverse transcribe all of the isolated RNA, meaning that expressed TCRB transcripts were what got sequenced. Here the immuneACCESS table is served through TCRdb, limited to in-frame sequences with V and J called. Missing clones are a known gap in these copies; in checked studies unresolved V genes cover under half, and the rest lacks a known reason. This sample holds some 150,000 clones; around 10% were observed only once. The ten largest clones take up approximately 2% of the sample. The source material was central memory CD4+ T cells from blood. The receptors here all came from a young man in good health.

The chain combines TRBV4-1 with TRBJ2-3; D may match TRBD1 or TRBD2 (5 bases each). Deletions cut 0 bases from V and 4 bases from J, with 14 bases between. CDR3 length: 16 residues. Germline CDR1 reads MGHRA; CDR2 reads YSYEKL. CDR3 sequence reads: CASSQDEGLRADTQYF. In DNA, the CDR3 is TGCGCCAGCAGCCAAGATGAGGGGTTGAGGGCAGATACGCAGTATTTT.

The chain links TRBV6-5 to TRBJ2-3, with 10 bases aligning to TRBD1. Germline V gene data show CDR1 as MNHEY and CDR2 as SVGAGI. The CDR3 runs 15 residues. V lost 6 bases, J lost 6 bases, and 9 bases stayed unmatched. CDR3 sequence: CASSGRTGGADTQYF. The CDR3, as DNA: TGTGCCAGCAGCGGGCGGACAGGGGGGGCGGATACGCAGTATTTT.

This clone showed up many times. The sample carries other DNA sequences with the same CDR3. The rearrangement joins TRBV18 to TRBJ1-2; the match to TRBD1 covers 7 bases. The V and J ends lost 3 bases and 3 bases, in that order; junction bases with no gene match: 1. The CDR3 is made up of 13 amino acids. CDR1 is KGHSH, CDR2 LQKENI, per germline. CDR3 region: CASSPGTDYGYTF. CDR3 in DNA: TGTGCCAGCTCACCGGGGACAGACTATGGCTACACCTTC.

This clone has just a few counts. This chain joins TRBV7-2 and TRBJ1-1; D perhaps matches TRBD1 (6 bases). The CDR3 length is 16 residues. In germline, CDR1 is SGHTA, CDR2 FQGNSA. V lost 0 bases and J 0 bases, leaving 11 bases between the germline ends. The CDR3 region is CASSLAGQYLNTEAFF. The CDR3 nucleotides read TGTGCCAGCAGCTTAGCCGGACAGTATTTGAACACTGAAGCTTTCTTT.

The V gene is TRBV9, the J gene TRBJ2-5; 10 bases match TRBD2. CDR3 length: 20 residues. Trimming took 4 bases from V and 2 from J; bases not matched to a gene: 20. Per the germline V gene, CDR1 is SGDLS and CDR2 is YYNGEE. CDR3 protein: CASSPEGLATHQRAQETQYF. The CDR3 region has the DNA TGTGCCAGCAGCCCGGAGGGACTAGCGACCCATCAAAGAGCTCAAGAGACCCAGTACTTC. The full variable domain, with the rest looked up from reference TRBV9 and TRBJ2-5, is DSGVTQTPKHLITATGQRVTLRCSPRSGDLSVYWYQQSLDQGLQFLIQYYNGEERAKGNILERFSAQQFPDLHSELNLSSLELGDSALYFCASSPEGLATHQRAQETQYFGPGTRLLVL.

The gene calls are TRBV30 and TRBJ2-5; 7 nucleotides align to TRBD1. The DNA end lines up better with TRBJ2-7; the J call may be wrong. The CDR3 sequence is 14 residues long. Germline CDR1 is GTSNPN and CDR2 is SVGIG (reference sequence). CDR3 region: CAWSRQGTSYEQYF. The CDR3, as DNA: TGTGCCTGGAGCCGACAGGGTACCTCCTACGAGCAGTACTTC.

This clone has at least ten counts. The chain uses TRBV29-1 and TRBJ2-3; D is uncertain. This CDR3 is 12 amino acids long. Deletions cut 8 bases from V and 6 bases from J, with 15 bases between. Germline V gives CDR1 SQVTM, CDR2 ANQGSEA. The CDR3 loop reads CSLGASDDTQYF. CDR3 nucleotide sequence: TGCAGCCTGGGCGCATCCGACGATACGCAGTATTTT.

The chain is built from TRBV4-2 and TRBJ2-7; D uncertain. Germline CDR1 is LGHNA and CDR2 is YNFKEQ. V was trimmed by 1 base and J by 2 bases, leaving 9 bases between them. The CDR3 has 14 amino acids. CDR3 amino acids: CASSQVTETYEQYF. The CDR3 DNA reads TGTGCCAGCAGCCAAGTGACGGAGACCTACGAGCAGTACTTC.

CDR3 loop: CASSSRDLADTQYF. The CDR3 region has the DNA TGTGCCAGCAGCTCCAGGGATCTTGCAGATACGCAGTATTTT. V gene TRBV11-3 combines with J gene TRBJ2-3; TRBD1 might be the D (5 bases). Germline V gene data show CDR1 as SGHNT and CDR2 as YENEEA. Trimming took off 4 bases at V and 4 bases at J, with 12 bases between the two ends. CDR3 length equals 14 residues.

At least ten counts were recorded for this clone. This CDR3 reads CASSLAGTDTQYF. The CDR3, as DNA: TGCGCCAGCAGCTTGGCCGGCACAGATACGCAGTATTTT. The chain recombines TRBV5-1 with TRBJ2-3; D not certain. The V and J ends lost 0 bases and 1 base respectively, with 3 bases between them. Looked up from germline, CDR1 is SGHRS and CDR2 is YFSETQ. This CDR3 comprises 13 residues.

This chain connects TRBV9 to TRBJ2-7; possibly TRBD2 for D (6 bases). The CDR3 consists of 14 residues. In germline, CDR1 is SGDLS, CDR2 YYNGEE. Trimming cost V 4 bases and J 3 bases, with 14 bases left between them. In nucleotides, the CDR3 is TGTGCCAGCAGCCCCGCGGCGGAGGGCTACGAGCAGTACTTC. It specifies CASSPAAEGYEQYF.

This clone has ten or more counts. This chain connects TRBV29-1 to TRBJ2-5; no reliable D call. The CDR3 runs 12 residues. CDR1 SQVTM and CDR2 ANQGSEA come from the germline V gene. Trimming left V 6 bases short and J 3 bases short, with 11 bases between. CDR3: CSVAPEKETQYF. The CDR3, as DNA: TGCAGCGTCGCTCCAGAGAAAGAGACCCAGTACTTC. The full variable domain, with the rest looked up from reference TRBV29-1 and TRBJ2-5, is SAVISQKPSRDICQRGTSLTIQCQVDSQVTMMFWYRQQPGQSLTLIATANQGSEATYESGFVIDKFPISRPNLTFSTLTVSNMSPEDSSIYLCSVAPEKETQYFGPGTRLLVL.

This sequence joins TRBV28 and TRBJ2-7; TRBD1 matches 8 bases. V was clipped by 2 bases and J by 4 bases; unmatched bases: 4. The CDR3 totals 14 residues. The germline CDR1 and CDR2 sequences are MDHEN and SYDVKM. The CDR3, as DNA: TGTGCCAGCAGTTTACAGGACAGGGTGTACGAGCAGTACTTC. This gives the protein CASSLQDRVYEQYF.

V and J are TRBV11-2 and TRBJ2-7; 7 bases agree with TRBD1. After removal of 1 base from V and 5 bases from J, the junction contained 2 bases not matched to a gene. Germline assignment: CDR1 SGHAT and CDR2 FQNNGV. The CDR3 has 13 amino acids. The CDR3 region has the DNA TGTGCCAGCAGCTTAGGACAGGGCCACGAGCAGTACTTC. It encodes CASSLGQGHEQYF. Filled out from reference TRBV11-2 and TRBJ2-7, the complete variable domain reads EAGVAQSPRYKIIEKRQSVAFWCNPISGHATLYWYQQILGQGPKLLIQFQNNGVVDDSQLPKDRFSAERLKGVDSTLKIQPAKLEDSAVYLCASSLGQGHEQYFGPGTRLTVT.

This clone appeared many times. The chain has TRBV29-1 and TRBJ1-2; 7 bases are a match to TRBD1. The CDR3 totals 12 residues. The germline gives CDR1 SQVTM, CDR2 ANQGSEA. After removal of 7 bases from V and 4 bases from J, the junction contained 6 bases not matched to a gene. The CDR3 DNA is TGCAGCGCCCGACAGGGATTCTATGGCTACACCTTC. This sequence encodes CSARQGFYGYTF.

The chain is built from TRBV29-1 and TRBJ1-1; TRBD1 matches 7 bases. Per germline, CDR1 SQVTM and CDR2 ANQGSEA. This CDR3 region has 14 residues. V lost 7 bases, J lost 2 bases, and 10 bases stayed unmatched. CDR3 DNA sequence: TGCAGCGGGGACAGTCATCGAGAAAACACTGAAGCTTTCTTT. This codes for CSGDSHRENTEAFF.

The J gene is TRBJ2-1, the V gene TRBV4-3, with 7 positions matching TRBD2. With 4 bases clipped from V and 8 bases from J, the junction kept 14 bases outside the gene matches. The germline V gene encodes CDR1 LGHNA and CDR2 YSLEER. The CDR3 contains 16 residues. The CDR3 sequence is CASSPGEGRVGDEQFF. Here the CDR3 DNA reads TGCGCCAGCAGCCCCGGGGAGGGCAGGGTTGGAGATGAGCAGTTCTTC.

This clone has more than one count but fewer than ten. This sequence joins TRBV7-6 and TRBJ2-1; D may be TRBD1 (5 bases). This CDR3 has 15 residues. V lost 5 bases and J lost 0, with 11 bases in between. From germline, CDR1 is SGHVS and CDR2 FNYEAQ. CDR3 in DNA: TGTGCCAGCAGCGTCAGGGCTAGCTCCTACAATGAGCAGTTCTTC. Translating gives CASSVRASSYNEQFF.

This clone was counted between two and nine times. V usage is TRBV2 and J usage is TRBJ2-7; TRBD2 aligns across 11 bases. Germline V lookup: CDR1 SNHLY, CDR2 FYNNEI. This CDR3 contains 15 residues. With 6 bases clipped from V and 2 bases from J, the junction kept 6 bases outside the gene matches. The CDR3 loop is CASRLLAGGPYEQYF. The CDR3 DNA is TGTGCCAGCAGACTCCTAGCGGGGGGCCCCTACGAGCAGTACTTC.

This clone has just a few counts. The J gene is TRBJ2-3, the V gene TRBV10-3, with D maybe TRBD2 (6 bases). Germline values: CDR1 ENHRY, CDR2 SYGVKD. The ends were cut back, 5 bases at V and 1 base at J, with 10 bases in the middle. The CDR3 length is 14 residues. Here the CDR3 DNA reads TGTGCCATCAGTCTCGGGAGCCGCACAGATACGCAGTATTTT. Residues: CAISLGSRTDTQYF.

This chain joins TRBV6-6 and TRBJ1-1, with a weak D call TRBD1 (5 bases). Deletions cut 5 bases from V and 0 bases from J, with 16 bases between. Germline CDR1 MNHNY, CDR2 SVGAGI (reference sequence). The CDR3 runs 16 residues. CDR3 region: CASSPEGRRVNTEAFF. Written as DNA, the CDR3 is TGTGCCAGCAGTCCCGAGGGGCGGAGGGTGAACACTGAAGCTTTCTTT.

Comments on this clone: The same CDR3 is also encoded by other DNA sequences in this sample. The genes are TRBV28 and TRBJ2-3; no definite D call. Between the trimmed V and J ends, which lost 6 bases and 1 base, there was a span of 11 bases. Looked up from germline, CDR1 is MDHEN and CDR2 is SYDVKM. This CDR3 is built from 14 residues. The CDR3 spells CASSPGPRTDTQYF. Here the CDR3 DNA reads TGTGCCAGCAGCCCCGGACCGCGCACAGATACGCAGTATTTT.

This clone was seen a few times. DNA for the CDR3: TGTGCCAGCAGCTCTTGGACGGGTACCCACGAGCAGTACTTC. Its protein is CASSSWTGTHEQYF. This chain uses TRBV7-2 with TRBJ2-7; D is unresolved. The CDR3 consists of 14 residues. CDR1 is SGHTA, CDR2 FQGNSA, per germline. Trimming removed 4 bases at V and 5 bases at J, with 15 bases between.

The chain carries TRBV2 and TRBJ1-4; tentatively, D is TRBD1 (6 bases). This CDR3 has 14 residues. The ends were cut back, 7 bases at V and 0 bases at J, with 9 bases in the middle. In germline, CDR1 is SNHLY, CDR2 FYNNEI. DNA of the CDR3: TGTGCCAGCATGGGGACATCAACTAATGAAAAACTGTTTTTT. This translates into CASMGTSTNEKLFF.

Here the CDR3 reads CASSRQGAADGYTF. CDR3 bases: TGTGCCAGCTCCCGACAGGGGGCGGCAGATGGCTACACCTTC. The chain uses TRBV18 and TRBJ1-2, with 10 bases that match TRBD1. V shed 6 bases and J 6 bases; nucleotides not matched to a gene: 7. This CDR3 spans 14 amino acids. Germline V gives CDR1 KGHSH, CDR2 LQKENI.

The chain uses TRBV7-9 and TRBJ2-1; possibly TRBD1 or TRBD2 for D (5 bases each). This CDR3 is 15 amino acids long. The germline CDR1 and CDR2 sequences are SEHNR and FQNEAQ (reference sequence). Trimming cost V 5 bases and J 5 bases, with 16 bases left between them. The CDR3: CASSGRGRGHNEQFF. The CDR3 bases are TGTGCCAGCAGCGGAAGGGGAAGGGGACACAATGAGCAGTTCTTC.

This clone was detected a few times. This chain joins TRBV30 and TRBJ1-1, with D uncertain. CDR1 and CDR2 (germline): GTSNPN, SVGIG (reference sequence). The CDR3 consists of 11 residues. Trimming pared 3 bases from V and 5 bases from J, leaving 7 bases between. CDR3 sequence reads: CAWRRETEAFF. The CDR3 region has the DNA TGTGCCTGGAGGCGGGAAACTGAAGCTTTCTTT.

This clone has a handful of counts. CDR3 in amino acids: CASSSHYISSTDTQYF. For the CDR3, the DNA is TGTGCCAGCAGCTCCCACTATATTTCTAGCACAGATACGCAGTATTTT. The rearrangement links TRBV7-3 to TRBJ2-3; D call uncertain. The CDR3 contains 16 residues. V dropped 4 bases and J dropped 0 bases, with 14 bases sitting between them. The germline V gene encodes CDR1 SGHTA and CDR2 FQGTGA.

This clone was seen a few times. The rearrangement links TRBV6-5 to TRBJ2-7, with 8 bases aligning to TRBD2. Germline trimming cut 6 bases from V and 4 bases from J; bases unmatched to any gene: 11. Looked up from germline, CDR1 is MNHEY and CDR2 is SVGAGI. This CDR3 region has 15 residues. CDR3 sequence (DNA): TGTGCCAGCAGAGAGGGGTCGGGGGGGAGTTACGAGCAGTACTTC. Residues: CASREGSGGSYEQYF.

This clone came up a few times. The chain links TRBV4-2 to TRBJ2-7; 9 bases fit TRBD1. The germline V gene has CDR1 LGHNA and CDR2 YNFKEQ. The CDR3 covers 15 residues. V lost 5 bases to trimming and J lost 3 bases; unmatched junction nucleotides: 8. CDR3 region: CASSTSRDRVYEQYF. The CDR3 bases are TGTGCCAGCAGCACCAGCCGGGACAGGGTCTACGAGCAGTACTTC.